A selection of T cell receptor beta chains follows, all from one sample in a study of Ad26.COV2.S vaccination and SARS-CoV-2 variants. TCRdb keeps only in-frame clones here, not all; method: immunoSEQ multiplex PCR. The sample contains fewer than 150,000 clones, roughly 85% of which appear only once. The sequenced sample was peripheral blood, obtained after recovery from COVID-19. All receptors come from a human donor who had recovered from COVID-19. CDR3s include the opening cysteine and the closing phenylalanine or tryptophan. Each record gives: clone size, J gene, D gene, V gene, CDR3 DNA, CDR3 protein. A D gene is named only where the DNA matches it firmly. Clone sizes are given selectively: once, few, many, or a class where the clone is expanded.

abundance: .; j_gene: TRBJ2-1; d_gene: TRBD2; v_gene: TRBV7-2; CDR3nt: TGTGCCAGCAGGGCGGCGGGGGGCACCTACAATGAGCAGTTCTTC; CDR3aa: CASRAAGGTYNEQFF
abundance: .; j_gene: TRBJ2-6; d_gene: TRBD1; v_gene: TRBV19; CDR3nt: TGTGCCAGTAGTATAGTCAGGGGGTACTCTGGGGCCAACGTCCTGACTTTC; CDR3aa: CASSIVRGYSGANVLTF
abundance: .; j_gene: TRBJ1-1; d_gene: TRBD1; v_gene: TRBV5-1; CDR3nt: TGCGCCAGCAGCTTGCAGGGGGCCGGTGAAGCTTTCTTT; CDR3aa: CASSLQGAGEAFF
abundance: .; j_gene: TRBJ2-2; d_gene: .; v_gene: TRBV19; CDR3nt: TGTGCCAGTAGTACGAGGAACACCGGGGAGCTGTTTTTT; CDR3aa: CASSTRNTGELFF
abundance: .; j_gene: TRBJ1-1; d_gene: .; v_gene: TRBV11-2; CDR3nt: TGTGCCAGCAGCTTAGTACAGGATTACACTGAAGCTTTCTTT; CDR3aa: CASSLVQDYTEAFF
abundance: once; j_gene: TRBJ1-4; d_gene: .; v_gene: TRBV11-2; CDR3nt: TGTGCCAGCAGCCCCAGGAGGGCCGGTGAAAAACTGTTTTTT; CDR3aa: CASSPRRAGEKLFF
abundance: .; j_gene: TRBJ2-1; d_gene: .; v_gene: TRBV9; CDR3nt: TGTGCCAGCAGCCTTTGGGACAATGAGCAGTTCTTC; CDR3aa: CASSLWDNEQFF
abundance: once; j_gene: TRBJ1-6; d_gene: .; v_gene: TRBV19; CDR3nt: TGTGCCAGTAGTCTCCAGAAGGGGAGCTCCTATAATTCACCCCTCCACTTT; CDR3aa: CASSLQKGSSYNSPLHF
abundance: .; j_gene: TRBJ2-1; d_gene: TRBD2; v_gene: TRBV4-1; CDR3nt: TGCGCCAGCAGCCCCAGGACTAGCGGGGACTCCTACAATGAGCAGTTCTTC; CDR3aa: CASSPRTSGDSYNEQFF
abundance: few; j_gene: TRBJ2-5; d_gene: .; v_gene: TRBV19; CDR3nt: TGTGCCAGTAGTCTTAACAGAGGAGAGACCCAGTACTTC; CDR3aa: CASSLNRGETQYF
abundance: .; j_gene: TRBJ2-3; d_gene: .; v_gene: TRBV6-5; CDR3nt: TGTGCCAGCAGTTCCCTCCCGGATACGCAGTATTTT; CDR3aa: CASSSLPDTQYF
abundance: .; j_gene: TRBJ2-5; d_gene: .; v_gene: TRBV27; CDR3nt: TGTGCCAGCAGTTTAGGGGGGGGGCGGCTGACCCAGTACTTC; CDR3aa: CASSLGGGRLTQYF
abundance: few; j_gene: TRBJ1-2; d_gene: TRBD1; v_gene: TRBV29-1; CDR3nt: TGCAGCGTTGGGGCCTACGACAGGGCTAACTATGGCTACACCTTC; CDR3aa: CSVGAYDRANYGYTF
abundance: .; j_gene: TRBJ1-1; d_gene: TRBD1; v_gene: TRBV7-9; CDR3nt: TGTGCCAGCAGCTTAGCTCGACAGGGGAACACTGAAGCTTTCTTT; CDR3aa: CASSLARQGNTEAFF
abundance: .; j_gene: TRBJ1-4; d_gene: .; v_gene: TRBV28; CDR3nt: TGTGCCAGCAGTTTAAGGGAGGCGGGCGAAACTAATGAAAAACTGTTTTTT; CDR3aa: CASSLREAGETNEKLFF
abundance: .; j_gene: TRBJ2-2; d_gene: .; v_gene: TRBV9; CDR3nt: TGTGCCAGCAGCAGCACCGGGGAGCTGTTTTTT; CDR3aa: CASSSTGELFF
abundance: .; j_gene: TRBJ2-5; d_gene: .; v_gene: TRBV30; CDR3nt: TGTGCCTGGAGTAAAGAGATCCAAGAGACCCAGTACTTC; CDR3aa: CAWSKEIQETQYF
abundance: once; j_gene: TRBJ2-5; d_gene: TRBD1; v_gene: TRBV5-4; CDR3nt: TGTGCCAGCAGCTTAGACAGGGTGGTTGAGACCCAGTACTTC; CDR3aa: CASSLDRVVETQYF
abundance: .; j_gene: TRBJ2-7; d_gene: .; v_gene: TRBV19; CDR3nt: TGTGCCAGTAGTTTTGTCAGGGGGGACGAGCAGTACTTC; CDR3aa: CASSFVRGDEQYF
abundance: .; j_gene: TRBJ1-2; d_gene: .; v_gene: TRBV2; CDR3nt: TGTGCCAGCGCGGGGACCGTCTATGGCTACACCTTC; CDR3aa: CASAGTVYGYTF
abundance: .; j_gene: TRBJ2-7; d_gene: TRBD2; v_gene: TRBV5-8; CDR3nt: TGTGCCAGCAGCTTGTCTCGCGGGAGGGGGCAGTACTTC; CDR3aa: CASSLSRGRGQYF
abundance: .; j_gene: TRBJ1-4; d_gene: TRBD1; v_gene: TRBV18; CDR3nt: TGTGCCAGCTCACCGGGACAGGGTTCGAGTGAAAAACTGTTTTTT; CDR3aa: CASSPGQGSSEKLFF
abundance: .; j_gene: TRBJ2-7; d_gene: .; v_gene: TRBV4-3; CDR3nt: TGCGCCAGCAGCCAAGATTACGAAGTTTCCTACGAGCAGTACTTC; CDR3aa: CASSQDYEVSYEQYF
abundance: .; j_gene: TRBJ1-6; d_gene: .; v_gene: TRBV7-2; CDR3nt: TGTGCCAGCAGCTTGACCGGGACTAATTCACCCCTCCACTTC; CDR3aa: CASSLTGTNSPLHF
abundance: .; j_gene: TRBJ2-3; d_gene: TRBD1; v_gene: TRBV29-1; CDR3nt: TGCAGCGTGGGGGTGATCCCTAACAGGGGTGAGGGGTTGACAGATACGCAGTATTTT; CDR3aa: CSVGVIPNRGEGLTDTQYF
abundance: few; j_gene: TRBJ1-1; d_gene: .; v_gene: TRBV24-1; CDR3nt: TGTGCCACCAGTACAGGTAACATGAACACTGAAGCTTTCTTT; CDR3aa: CATSTGNMNTEAFF
abundance: .; j_gene: TRBJ1-1; d_gene: .; v_gene: TRBV28; CDR3nt: TGTGCCAGCAGTACGGAAGGGGGGCGGACTGAAGCTTTCTTT; CDR3aa: CASSTEGGRTEAFF
abundance: .; j_gene: TRBJ2-7; d_gene: .; v_gene: TRBV9; CDR3nt: TGTGCCAGCAGCGTAGGGCAATCCCCTCTCGAGCAGTACTTC; CDR3aa: CASSVGQSPLEQYF
abundance: .; j_gene: TRBJ1-1; d_gene: .; v_gene: TRBV9; CDR3nt: TGTGCCAGCAGCGGGTCCCTGGACCCTGAAGCTTTCTTT; CDR3aa: CASSGSLDPEAFF
abundance: .; j_gene: TRBJ1-2; d_gene: .; v_gene: TRBV4-3; CDR3nt: TGCGCCAGCAGCCAAGCCAGGGTGGCCTCGAGAGGCTACACCTTC; CDR3aa: CASSQARVASRGYTF